This is a list of T cell receptor beta chains from one sample in a study of T cells in localized non-small cell lung cancer. Profiled with immunoSEQ multiplex PCR; TCRdb holds only in-frame clones, not every one. The sample includes around 50,000 clones, around 86% of them seen just once. Sample: PBMCs, taken before any cancer treatment. These receptors were taken from a female donor with stage II lung adenocarcinoma. The CDR3 runs from the conserved cysteine through the conserved F or W. A D gene is named only where the DNA matches it firmly. Expanded clones are given a class, and other clones once, few, many or no size at all.

clone size: .
V gene: TRBV7-9
J gene: TRBJ2-1
CDR3 length: 17
D gene: TRBD2
CDR3 protein: CASSFLAGALSYNEQFF
CDR3 DNA: TGTGCCAGCAGCTTTCTAGCGGGGGCTCTCTCCTACAATGAGCAGTTCTTC

clone size: .
V gene: TRBV7-6
J gene: TRBJ2-3
CDR3 length: 14
D gene: .
CDR3 protein: CASSPRWVSDTQYF
CDR3 DNA: TGTGCCAGCAGCCCTCGGTGGGTGTCAGATACGCAGTATTTT

clone size: .
V gene: TRBV19
J gene: TRBJ2-5
CDR3 length: 14
D gene: TRBD1
CDR3 protein: CASSILGGEETQYF
CDR3 DNA: TGTGCCAGTAGTATATTAGGGGGCGAAGAGACCCAGTACTTC

clone size: .
V gene: TRBV27
J gene: TRBJ1-3
CDR3 length: 15
D gene: .
CDR3 protein: CASSPRGVSGNTIYF
CDR3 DNA: TGTGCCAGCAGCCCACGTGGGGTCTCTGGAAACACCATATATTTT

clone size: .
V gene: TRBV21-1
J gene: TRBJ2-1
CDR3 length: 16
D gene: .
CDR3 protein: CASSSQLVSSYNEQFF
CDR3 DNA: TGTGCCAGCAGCAGCCAACTAGTGAGCTCCTACAATGAGCAGTTCTTC

clone size: .
V gene: TRBV7-2
J gene: TRBJ2-1
CDR3 length: 14
D gene: .
CDR3 protein: CASSLEGLGARQFF
CDR3 DNA: TGTGCCAGCAGCTTAGAAGGCCTAGGGGCCCGGCAGTTCTTC

clone size: once
V gene: TRBV6-6
J gene: TRBJ2-7
CDR3 length: 14
D gene: .
CDR3 protein: CASSKGDGLYEQYF
CDR3 DNA: TGTGCCAGCAGTAAGGGGGACGGTCTATACGAGCAGTACTTC

clone size: many
V gene: TRBV5-1
J gene: TRBJ2-5
CDR3 length: 14
D gene: .
CDR3 protein: CASSLGRRGETQYF
CDR3 DNA: TGCGCCAGCAGCCTGGGAAGGAGAGGAGAGACCCAGTACTTC

clone size: .
V gene: TRBV7-9
J gene: TRBJ1-4
CDR3 length: 15
D gene: .
CDR3 protein: CASSLRQATNEKLFF
CDR3 DNA: TGTGCCAGCAGCTTAAGGCAGGCAACTAATGAAAAACTGTTTTTT

clone size: few
V gene: TRBV19
J gene: TRBJ1-1
CDR3 length: 13
D gene: .
CDR3 protein: CASSSSANTEAFF
CDR3 DNA: TGTGCCAGTAGTAGTTCTGCGAACACTGAAGCTTTCTTT

clone size: .
V gene: TRBV2
J gene: TRBJ1-5
CDR3 length: 15
D gene: TRBD1
CDR3 protein: CASSGRGGNNQPQHF
CDR3 DNA: TGTGCCAGCAGTGGGCGAGGGGGCAACAATCAGCCCCAGCATTTT

clone size: .
V gene: TRBV18
J gene: TRBJ1-1
CDR3 length: 13
D gene: .
CDR3 protein: CASSLIENTEAFF
CDR3 DNA: TGTGCCAGCTCCCTCATAGAGAACACTGAAGCTTTCTTT

clone size: once
V gene: TRBV7-2
J gene: TRBJ2-1
CDR3 length: 18
D gene: TRBD2
CDR3 protein: CASSRSGGGLSSYNEQFF
CDR3 DNA: TGTGCCAGCAGCCGGTCGGGGGGGGGCCTTAGCTCCTACAATGAGCAGTTCTTC

clone size: once
V gene: TRBV30
J gene: TRBJ1-6
CDR3 length: 14
D gene: .
CDR3 protein: CAWNQGSDSSPLHF
CDR3 DNA: TGTGCCTGGAACCAGGGTAGTGATAGTTCACCCCTCCACTTT

clone size: medium-sized
V gene: TRBV2
J gene: TRBJ1-5
CDR3 length: 14
D gene: .
CDR3 protein: CASSQQGSNQPQHF
CDR3 DNA: TGTGCCAGCAGCCAACAGGGTAGCAATCAGCCCCAGCATTTT

clone size: .
V gene: TRBV9
J gene: TRBJ2-3
CDR3 length: 14
D gene: .
CDR3 protein: CASSVGYGTDTQYF
CDR3 DNA: TGTGCCAGCAGCGTAGGATACGGCACAGATACGCAGTATTTT

clone size: few
V gene: TRBV19
J gene: TRBJ1-1
CDR3 length: 15
D gene: .
CDR3 protein: CASSISFGQNTEAFF
CDR3 DNA: TGTGCCAGTAGTATCTCGTTTGGGCAGAACACTGAAGCTTTCTTT

clone size: .
V gene: TRBV5-8
J gene: TRBJ2-5
CDR3 length: 18
D gene: .
CDR3 protein: CASSLDQGTQYWEETQYF
CDR3 DNA: TGTGCCAGCAGCCTAGACCAAGGAACCCAGTACTGGGAGGAGACCCAGTACTTC

clone size: .
V gene: TRBV9
J gene: TRBJ1-2
CDR3 length: 13
D gene: .
CDR3 protein: CASSVTMDYGYTF
CDR3 DNA: TGTGCCAGCAGCGTGACCATGGACTATGGCTACACCTTC

clone size: .
V gene: TRBV27
J gene: TRBJ1-2
CDR3 length: 14
D gene: TRBD1
CDR3 protein: CASSRDREEWGYTF
CDR3 DNA: TGTGCCAGCAGCCGGGACAGGGAAGAGTGGGGCTACACCTTC

clone size: .
V gene: TRBV4-1
J gene: TRBJ2-1
CDR3 length: 16
D gene: TRBD2
CDR3 protein: CASTPYHSGGANEQFF
CDR3 DNA: TGCGCCAGCACCCCATACCATAGCGGGGGGGCGAATGAGCAGTTCTTC

clone size: .
V gene: TRBV10-3
J gene: TRBJ2-7
CDR3 length: 16
D gene: .
CDR3 protein: CAISETDNEPSYEQYF
CDR3 DNA: TGTGCCATCAGCGAGACGGACAACGAACCTTCCTACGAGCAGTACTTC

clone size: once
V gene: TRBV9
J gene: TRBJ2-5
CDR3 length: 14
D gene: .
CDR3 protein: CASSENWHQETQYF
CDR3 DNA: TGTGCCAGCAGCGAAAACTGGCACCAAGAGACCCAGTACTTC